This T cell receptor (beta chain) derives from a study of blood T cell repertoires in COVID-19. The V segment lost 1 base and the J segment 6 bases; nucleotides outside the gene matches: 19. The length of the CDR3 is 19 residues. CDR1 and CDR2 (germline): KGHSH, LQKENI. Per the original methods: Amplification from reference gene primers served as the basis for estimated nucleated cell counts. Method: immunoSEQ multiplex PCR; TCRdb's copy keeps in-frame clones and lacks some. V and J calls and clone size come straight from that table; D and trimming were deduced from the DNA. The table has 130,000 or so clones, about 80% seen once.

Sequencing used peripheral blood. This receptor was identified in a human donor in a cohort sampled during active COVID-19. This chain joins TRBV18 and TRBJ1-2, with 8 bases lining up with TRBD1. The CDR3, as DNA: TGTGCCAGCTCACCACAGAGATCAGGACAGGGACTGAGAGGTGATGGCTACACCTTC. Encoded protein: CASSPQRSGQGLRGDGYTF. Based on the CDR3 plus reference TRBV18 and TRBJ1-2, the full variable domain is NAGVMQNPRHLVRRRGQEARLRCSPMKGHSHVYWYRQLPEEGLKFMVYLQKENIIDESGMPKERFSAEFPKEGPSILRIQQVVRGDSAAYFCASSPQRSGQGLRGDGYTFGSGTRLTVV.